Listed below are T cell receptor beta chains from one sample, sequenced in a study of blood T cell repertoires in COVID-19. TCRdb's copy holds only in-frame clones and misses some; the assay was immunoSEQ multiplex PCR. The data contain around 470,000 clones, roughly 88% of them singletons. What was sequenced was PBMCs or T cells enriched from blood (not recorded which). Receptors originate from a man between 18 and 29 years old who had recovered from COVID-19. The CDR3 runs from the conserved cysteine through the conserved F or W. A D gene is named only where the DNA matches it firmly. Clone size is shown for a subset of rows, as once, few, many or a class of expanded clone.

j_call,v_call,clone_size,d_call,cdr3_nt,cdr3_aa
TRBJ2-7,TRBV20-1,NA,NA,TGCAGTGCTCGACTAGTTTACGAGCAGTACTTC,CSARLVYEQYF
TRBJ2-1,TRBV4-2,NA,NA,TGTGCCAGCAGCCAAGATTCTCTTAACAATGAGCAGTTCTTC,CASSQDSLNNEQFF
TRBJ1-3,TRBV7-8,NA,NA,TGTGCCAGCAGCTTTGGTCAGGGAATCTTAGGAAACACCATATATTTT,CASSFGQGILGNTIYF
TRBJ2-5,TRBV15,NA,NA,TGTGCCACCAGCAGAGATTTGGGGGCAGAGACCCAGTACTTC,CATSRDLGAETQYF
TRBJ2-5,TRBV5-1,NA,NA,TGCGCCAGCAGCTTCCGTCCAGGGGTGGAAGAGACCCAGTACTTC,CASSFRPGVEETQYF
TRBJ2-1,TRBV9,NA,TRBD2,TGTGCCAGCAGCGTAGAACTAGCGGGGAGCAATGAGCAGTTCTTC,CASSVELAGSNEQFF
TRBJ1-4,TRBV5-6,NA,NA,TGTGCCAGCAGCTCCCCCGGGACATGGGGTGAAAAACTGTTTTTT,CASSSPGTWGEKLFF
TRBJ2-5,TRBV7-8,NA,TRBD2,TGTGCCAGCCGGGAGGCGGACCAAGAGACCCAGTACTTC,CASREADQETQYF
TRBJ1-5,TRBV10-2,NA,NA,TGCGCCAGCAGTATCACGACAGATCAGCCCCAGCATTTT,CASSITTDQPQHF
TRBJ1-2,TRBV3-1/TRBV3-2,NA,NA,TGTGCCAGCAGCCAAGGATGGGGGGATCCTGGCTACACCTTC,CASSQGWGDPGYTF
TRBJ2-3,TRBV28,NA,NA,TGTGCCAGCAGATTTCGAGTGAGCACAGATACGCAGTATTTT,CASRFRVSTDTQYF
TRBJ1-1,TRBV27,NA,TRBD1,TGTGCCAGCAGTTTCAGGGGGCGCGGGGCTTTCTTT,CASSFRGRGAFF
TRBJ2-1,TRBV18,NA,NA,TGTGCCAGCTCACCAGCCGGGACATACTCCTACAATGAGCAGTTCTTC,CASSPAGTYSYNEQFF
TRBJ1-5,TRBV7-2,NA,NA,TGTGCCAGCAGTCACCCTCCCAAGGGAGGGCAGCCCCAGCATTTT,CASSHPPKGGQPQHF
TRBJ2-7,TRBV4-1,NA,NA,TGCGCCAGCAGCGCACCCGGGAAAGAGCAGTACTTC,CASSAPGKEQYF
TRBJ2-4,TRBV2,NA,TRBD1,TGTGCCAGCAGTCGAGACAGGGACGGCATTCAGTACTTC,CASSRDRDGIQYF
TRBJ1-4,TRBV11-3,NA,NA,TGTGCCAGCAGCTTGTCAGGGTCTGGGGAAAAACTGTTTTTT,CASSLSGSGEKLFF
TRBJ1-2,TRBV7-3,NA,NA,TGTGCCAGCAGCCCTGACAGGAACTATGGCTACACCTTC,CASSPDRNYGYTF
TRBJ1-4,TRBV19,once,TRBD1,TGTGCCAGCGACACAGGGGGAAAACTGTTTTTT,CASDTGGKLFF
TRBJ2-3,TRBV13,NA,TRBD2,TGTGCCAGCAGCCCCACTAGCGGGGGGCGAGATACGCAGTATTTT,CASSPTSGGRDTQYF
TRBJ1-2,TRBV2,NA,NA,TGTGCCAGCAGTGTTCAGGTTTCTCGTGGCTACACCTTC,CASSVQVSRGYTF
TRBJ2-7,TRBV2,NA,TRBD1,TGTGCCAGCAGAGGACAGGGAATTTACGAGCAGTACTTC,CASRGQGIYEQYF
TRBJ1-1,TRBV18,NA,TRBD1,TGTGCCAGCTCCCGAGCAACAGGGGGTGGAACTGAAGCTTTCTTT,CASSRATGGGTEAFF
TRBJ1-4,TRBV4-1,NA,NA,TGCGCCAGCAGCCCGCGGGCTGACAGCCGGGGGGAAAAACTGTTTTTT,CASSPRADSRGEKLFF
TRBJ2-2,TRBV7-6,once,TRBD1,TGTGCCAGCAGCCCCAGGACAGGGGAGAACACCGGGGAGCTGTTTTTT,CASSPRTGENTGELFF
TRBJ1-5,TRBV5-4,NA,NA,TGTGCCAGCAGCCTGACAGGAAATCAGCCCCAGCATTTT,CASSLTGNQPQHF
TRBJ1-2,TRBV29-1,NA,NA,TGCAGCGTTGAGGGGGCGGGTGGCTACACCTTC,CSVEGAGGYTF
TRBJ1-2,TRBV7-3,once,TRBD1,TGTGCCAGCAGCCTTCTAGGACAGGCGGATGGCTACACCTTC,CASSLLGQADGYTF
TRBJ1-2,TRBV5-5,NA,TRBD1,TGTGCCAGCAGCCAGGACGGGACAGCCCAAAACTATGGCTACACCTTC,CASSQDGTAQNYGYTF
TRBJ1-3,TRBV11-2,NA,NA,TGTGCCAGCAGCTCCCTGAGGGGGTTTGGAAACACCATATATTTT,CASSSLRGFGNTIYF
TRBJ1-1,TRBV6-5,NA,NA,TGTGCCAGCACAGCGCTCTTGAACACTGAAGCTTTCTTT,CASTALLNTEAFF
TRBJ1-2,TRBV4-1,NA,TRBD1,TGCGCCAGCCGGGACAGCTTAAACGCTAACTATGGCTACACCTTC,CASRDSLNANYGYTF
TRBJ1-5,TRBV27,NA,NA,TGTGCCAGCACCCACGGGGGGAATCAGCCCCAGCATTTT,CASTHGGNQPQHF
TRBJ1-5,TRBV7-2,NA,TRBD1,TGTGCCAGCAGCTTAACAGGGGGACAGCCCCAGCATTTT,CASSLTGGQPQHF
TRBJ1-2,TRBV2,NA,NA,TGTGCCAGCAGTGAAGTCAGTAATAATTATGGCTACACCTTC,CASSEVSNNYGYTF
TRBJ1-2,TRBV27,NA,NA,TGTGCCAGCAGTCCTTCAGGGGTGGGCTATGGCTACACCTTC,CASSPSGVGYGYTF
TRBJ2-2,TRBV24-1,NA,NA,TGTGCCACCAGTGATTTCAGTGCCGGGGAGCTGTTTTTT,CATSDFSAGELFF
TRBJ2-5,TRBV5-1,NA,TRBD2,TGCGCCAGCAGCTTGTTGGCTAGCGGGGATGCGACCCAGTACTTC,CASSLLASGDATQYF
TRBJ1-1,TRBV12-3/TRBV12-4,NA,NA,TGTGCCAGCAGCCTGGACAGTGACACTGAAGCTTTCTTT,CASSLDSDTEAFF
TRBJ2-7,TRBV3-1/TRBV3-2,once,NA,TGTGCCAGCAGCACCCGACTGACTCTTTCCTACGAGCAGTACTTC,CASSTRLTLSYEQYF
TRBJ2-5,TRBV9,NA,TRBD1,TGTGCCAGCGCTCGGGACAGGGGGCCGGGGGAGACCCAGTACTTC,CASARDRGPGETQYF
TRBJ2-7,TRBV2,NA,TRBD1,TGTGCCAGCAGTAAGGGAGACAGGGGATTTTCCTACGAGCAGTACTTC,CASSKGDRGFSYEQYF
TRBJ2-1,TRBV9,NA,TRBD2,TGTGCCAGCAGCGTAGTTGGGACTAGCGGTTACAATGAGCAGTTCTTC,CASSVVGTSGYNEQFF
TRBJ1-2,TRBV19,NA,NA,TGTGCCAGTAGTATAGCCCTCTCTGGGCCGGCATTGGGCTACACCTTC,CASSIALSGPALGYTF
TRBJ1-4,TRBV6-1,NA,NA,TGTGCCAGCAGTGCTCCGGCAGGGGAAGACCGATATGAAAAACTGTTTTTT,CASSAPAGEDRYEKLFF
TRBJ1-2,TRBV27,NA,TRBD1,TGTGCCAGCAGTCCATTCACAGGGGGCTATGGCTACACCTTC,CASSPFTGGYGYTF
TRBJ1-1,TRBV6-5,NA,NA,TGTGCCAGCGGGAGTACTGAAGCTTTCTTT,CASGSTEAFF
TRBJ2-1,TRBV7-2,once,TRBD1,TGTGCCAGCAGCCCGAGTGACAGGGGCAATGAGCAGTTCTTC,CASSPSDRGNEQFF
TRBJ1-1,TRBV11-3,NA,NA,TGTGCCAGCAGCTTAGATCGGGTTAGGAGGACCCTGAGCACTGAAGCTTTCTTT,CASSLDRVRRTLSTEAFF
TRBJ2-7,TRBV29-1,once,TRBD1,TGCAGCGTTGAAGTGAGACAGGGGGCGTACGAGCAGTACTTC,CSVEVRQGAYEQYF
TRBJ2-1,TRBV6-5,NA,TRBD2,TGTGCCAGCAGCCGTCTAGCGGGAGCCTACAATGAGCAGTTCTTC,CASSRLAGAYNEQFF
TRBJ1-1,TRBV30,few,NA,TGTGCCTGGAGTGTATCCGGAGTCACTGAAGCTTTCTTT,CAWSVSGVTEAFF
TRBJ1-2,TRBV28,NA,NA,TGTGCCAGCAGTTTATTGGAGATGCACTACACCTTC,CASSLLEMHYTF